The present TCR beta chain was sequenced within a study of regulatory T cells in long-lasting Graves disease. This CDR3 spans 18 amino acids. The V and J ends lost 6 bases and 1 base, in that order; junction bases with no gene match: 12. Looked up from germline, CDR1 is MNHNS and CDR2 is SASEGT. The time point was: newly diagnosed GD, antithyroid drugs for less than 3 months. TCR sequences were obtained from RNA taken from PBMCs. This clonotype has ten or more counts. Sequencing libraries for TCR beta were prepared with iRepertoire HTBI primers and Arm-PCR of CDR3 regions. TCRdb ran MiXCR on the multiplex PCR reads and lists one entry per CDR3 protein. Of fewer than 450,000 distinct CDR3 sequences listed, roughly 15% are singletons. These data also formed part of another study, on T cells in Graves' hyperthyroidism and ophthalmopathy. From that second work: The model identified upcoming ophthalmopathy a median 6.5 months ahead of onset.

Sequenced here: peripheral blood mononuclear cells (PBMCs), sampled at new diagnosis, from a patient treated with antithyroid drugs. The receptor comes from a middle-aged woman with Graves disease. This rearrangement joins TRBV6-1 to TRBJ2-2; 9 bases are a match to TRBD2. CDR3 nucleotide sequence: TGTGCCAGCAGAGTTAGTGGCGGGAGGGGAGGGAACACCGGGGAGCTGTTTTTT. It codes for CASRVSGGRGGNTGELFF.